The clone carrying this T cell receptor beta chain was seen a handful of times. Its antigen is still unknown. The data stem from a study of vaccination and CD4 T cells after COVID-19. Unmatched junction bases numbered 5, after V lost 1 base and J lost 6 bases. The CDR3 sequence is 16 residues long. Germline CDR1 reads DFQATT; CDR2 reads SNEGSKA (reference sequence). TCRdb re-called the PCR reads with MiXCR, one entry per CDR3 protein. The sample has 25,000 to 30,000 distinct CDR3 sequences, 45% to 65% seen once. Findings and caveats of the study: For convalescent patients, 304 of the 307 vaccine-specific clones analyzed were classified as spike mono-reactive.

Time point given: late sampling 161 to 241 days after vaccination in three convalescent patients. The sequenced sample was CD4+ T cells from blood, obtained about 7 months after SARS-CoV-2 vaccination. This chain links TRBV20-1 with TRBJ2-2, with TRBD2 identical over 13 bases. This receptor was obtained from a human donor who had recovered from COVID-19. CDR3 loop: CSARGGGLAGAGELFF. As DNA, the CDR3 is TGCAGTGCTAGAGGGGGAGGACTAGCGGGAGCCGGGGAGCTGTTTTTT.